One sample yielded the 12 T cell receptor beta chains listed below, sequenced in a study of regulatory T cells in long-lasting Graves disease. Time point: newly diagnosed GD, antithyroid drugs for less than 3 months. Following extraction of RNA from PBMCs, that RNA was used to make the TCR library. Sequencing libraries for TCR beta were prepared with iRepertoire HTBI primers and Arm-PCR of CDR3 regions. TCRdb fed the multiplex PCR reads into MiXCR, producing one record per CDR3 protein. The sample holds 400,000 to 650,000 distinct CDR3 sequences; about 16% are singletons and the top ten take about 25%. The same data also contributed to another study, on T cells in Graves' hyperthyroidism and ophthalmopathy.

The material sequenced was peripheral blood mononuclear cells (PBMCs), taken at new diagnosis, from a patient treated with antithyroid drugs. The receptor set was obtained from a woman aged 35-65 years with Graves disease.

The chain recombines TRBV19 with TRBJ1-1; 8 bases line up with TRBD1. The germline V gene encodes CDR1 LNHDA and CDR2 SQIVND (reference sequence). The CDR3 contains 16 residues. The V and J ends lost 4 bases and 1 base, in that order; junction bases with no gene match: 8. The DNA for the CDR3 is TGTGCCAGTAGTACCCAACCGGGACAGGAGAACACTGAAGCTTTCTTT. Its translation: CASSTQPGQENTEAFF.

The chain is built from TRBV7-9 and TRBJ2-3; unclear D gene. Germline V gene lookup returns CDR1 SEHNR and CDR2 FQNEAQ (reference sequence). With 5 bases removed from V and 6 bases from J, the gap between germline ends came to 12 bases. This CDR3 comprises 13 residues. The CDR3 region has the DNA TGTGCCAGCAGCCAAGATTTAGCCGATACGCAGTATTTT. Translation: CASSQDLADTQYF.

In nucleotides, the CDR3 is TGTGCCAGCAGCTTAGCGAGCGGTTGGGGCGCAGATACGCAGTATTTT. Its protein product is CASSLASGWGADTQYF. The gene calls are TRBV7-2 and TRBJ2-3, with D tentatively TRBD1 or TRBD2 (5 bases each). Trimming removed 0 bases at V and 4 bases at J, with 14 bases between. CDR1 and CDR2 from the germline V gene are SGHTA and FQGNSA. CDR3 length: 16 amino acids.

This clonotype was found a few times. The V call is TRBV9, the J call TRBJ2-5, with a possible D match to TRBD2 (6 bases). The CDR3 is 16 residues long. Deletions cut 0 bases from V and 3 bases from J, with 15 bases between. The germline V gene encodes CDR1 SGDLS and CDR2 YYNGEE. The CDR3 protein is CASSVGRGGGKETQYF. The DNA for the CDR3 is TGTGCCAGCAGCGTAGGTCGGGGAGGAGGTAAAGAGACCCAGTACTTC.

This clonotype has at least ten counts. V gene TRBV18 combines with J gene TRBJ1-1, with D tentatively TRBD1 (5 bases). CDR1 and CDR2 (germline): KGHSH, LQKENI. Trimming removed 8 bases from V and 1 base from J, with 11 bases in between. The CDR3 length is 13 residues. The CDR3 loop is CASSSDRNTEAFF. The CDR3 region has the DNA TGTGCCAGCAGCTCCGACAGGAACACTGAAGCTTTCTTT.

This clonotype has just a few counts. The genes are TRBV5-5 and TRBJ2-3; D gene unclear. The CDR3 contains 14 residues. Germline V lookup: CDR1 SGHKS, CDR2 YYEKEE (reference sequence). Trimming removed 4 bases from V and 1 base from J, with 10 bases in between. CDR3 DNA sequence: TGTGCCAGCAGCCCCGGGTCGGGCACAGATACGCAGTATTTT. Its translation: CASSPGSGTDTQYF.

This clonotype was seen a handful of times. In DNA, the CDR3 is TGTGCCAGCAGCTCCGGGACACCTTTCCCCCTCCCGTTCTACGAGCAGTACTTC. This translates into CASSSGTPFPLPFYEQYF. The genes are TRBV5-5 and TRBJ2-7, with D perhaps TRBD1 (6 bases). Between the trimmed V and J ends, which lost 3 bases and 3 bases, there was a span of 25 bases. This CDR3 has 18 amino acids. Germline CDR1 is SGHKS and CDR2 is YYEKEE (reference sequence).

The chain links TRBV6-1 to TRBJ1-6; D remains unclear. V lost 5 bases to trimming and J lost 5 bases, with 10 bases between them. Germline CDR1 is MNHNS and CDR2 is SASEGT. The CDR3 covers 14 residues. CDR3 protein: CASSPGIHNSPLHF. For the CDR3, the DNA is TGTGCCAGCAGTCCCGGGATCCATAATTCACCCCTCCACTTT.

This clonotype has ten or more counts. The gene calls are TRBV28 and TRBJ1-3, with D possibly TRBD1 on 6 matching bases. The germline gives CDR1 MDHEN, CDR2 SYDVKM. This CDR3 comprises 15 residues. The V end was cut by 5 bases, the J end by 0 bases, with 11 bases between. The CDR3: CASSRDTFSGNTIYF. Written as DNA, the CDR3 is TGTGCCAGCAGTCGGGACACCTTCTCTGGAAACACCATATATTTT.

This clonotype was observed at least ten times. The gene calls are TRBV7-9 and TRBJ1-1; D may be TRBD1 (6 bases). Germline loops: CDR1 SEHNR, CDR2 FQNEAQ (reference sequence). The CDR3 length is 13 residues. Trimming stripped 1 base from V and 5 bases from J, with 8 bases between. In DNA, the CDR3 is TGTGCCAGCAGCTTAGAGGGGGTTACTGAAGCTTTCTTT. The encoded protein is CASSLEGVTEAFF.

There are many counts of this clonotype. The V and J genes are TRBV11-2 and TRBJ2-3; D not resolved. This CDR3 has 15 amino acids. Trimming took 3 bases from V and 4 from J, leaving 14 bases between them. Germline V gene data show CDR1 as SGHAT and CDR2 as FQNNGV. CDR3 sequence (DNA): TGTGCCAGCAGCTTGGGAAGCGTTCGATCAGATACGCAGTATTTT. Translated: CASSLGSVRSDTQYF.

This clonotype came up many times. V is TRBV11-2 and J is TRBJ2-7; D gene ambiguous. The germline V gene encodes CDR1 SGHAT and CDR2 FQNNGV. The V end was cut by 0 bases, the J end by 0 bases, with 12 bases between. The CDR3 length is 16 residues. As DNA, the CDR3 is TGTGCCAGCAGCTTAGATGACACCACAAGCTCCTACGAGCAGTACTTC. Translation gives CASSLDDTTSSYEQYF.